This TCR beta chain derives from a study of OX40 agonist ivuxolimab in advanced cancers. Study results and caveats: Partly responding patients at 0.1-3.0 mg/kg showed some of the smallest clonal expansion.

Assay used: immunoSEQ multiplex PCR; TCRdb lists only in-frame clones, some missing. The sample lists more than 55,000 clones, 85% to 90% seen once, with under 4.5% in the top ten. This CDR3 is 12 amino acids long. Germline-derived CDR1 and CDR2 are MDHEN and SYDVKM. Trimming left V 7 bases short and J 5 bases short, with 11 bases between. A remark on this clone: Its target is not known. This CDR3 is also generated by other DNA sequences in the sample.

The clonotype originates from an adult with an advanced solid tumor such as melanoma, head and neck, liver or kidney cancer. The sequencing here drew on CD4+ or CD8+ T cells sorted from blood, taken in a trial of the OX40 agonist ivuxolimab. This chain uses TRBV28 with TRBJ1-2, with unresolved D. DNA for the CDR3: TGTGCCAGCACCTTCGGTCCATATGGCTACACCTTC. Its protein product is CASTFGPYGYTF.